This entry lists 18 T cell receptor beta chains sequenced from one sample in a study of blood T cell repertoires in COVID-19. Sequencing used immunoSEQ multiplex PCR; TCRdb keeps in-frame clones, though not all of them. The sample has under 200,000 clones; roughly 82% are singletons. The sequenced sample consisted of PBMCs or T cells enriched from blood (not recorded which). These receptors came from a man between 35 and 55 years old with acute COVID-19.

V usage is TRBV3-1 (or the pseudogene TRBV3-2) and J usage is TRBJ1-1, with 11 bases identical to TRBD1. This CDR3 spans 14 amino acids. J was trimmed by 6 bases and V by 2 bases; bases with no gene match: 2. Per the germline V gene, CDR1 is LGHDT and CDR2 is YNNKEL (reference sequence). The chain's CDR3 is CASSQQDRGPEAFF. As DNA, the CDR3 is TGTGCCAGCAGCCAACAGGACAGGGGGCCTGAAGCTTTCTTT.

V and J are TRBV28 and TRBJ1-2; maybe TRBD1 (6 bases). The CDR3 is 13 amino acids. V dropped 5 bases and J dropped 4 bases, with 11 bases sitting between them. Germline-derived CDR1 and CDR2 are MDHEN and SYDVKM. The chain's CDR3 is CASSVPGAYGYTF. In DNA, the CDR3 is TGTGCCAGCAGTGTCCCAGGGGCCTATGGCTACACCTTC.

The rearrangement uses TRBV5-6 and TRBJ2-1; 7 bases match TRBD2. V lost 3 bases and J lost 7; bases outside the gene matches: 4. The CDR3 covers 13 residues. Germline assignment: CDR1 SGHDT and CDR2 YYEEEE. The CDR3 here is CASSSLGGNEQFF. In DNA form, the CDR3 reads TGTGCCAGCAGCTCCTTGGGGGGGAATGAGCAGTTCTTC.

This clone was detected only a few times. The genes are TRBV4-1 and TRBJ1-1; D gene ambiguous. CDR1 MGHRA and CDR2 YSYEKL come from the germline V gene. The CDR3 extends over 14 amino acids. With 0 bases removed from V and 8 bases from J, the gap between germline ends came to 13 bases. This CDR3 is CASSQDVSRPEAFF. As DNA, the CDR3 is TGCGCCAGCAGCCAAGATGTGTCGAGGCCCGAAGCTTTCTTT.

The V gene is TRBV19, the J gene TRBJ1-6; unclear D gene. Germline values: CDR1 LNHDA, CDR2 SQIVND (reference sequence). The germline V and J ends were trimmed by 5 bases and 1 base, with 15 bases remaining between them. There are 17 residues in the CDR3. DNA of the CDR3: TGTGCCAGTAGTTCACGGGCCGCGGGGTCCTATAATTCACCCCTCCACTTT. It encodes CASSSRAAGSYNSPLHF.

About this clone: The same CDR3 also results from other DNA sequences found in this sample. The chain carries TRBV24-1 and TRBJ2-1, with 10 nucleotides matching TRBD2. The J segment lost 4 bases and the V segment lost 10 bases, leaving 6 bases of the junction unmatched. The germline gives CDR1 KGHDR, CDR2 SFDVKD. The CDR3 length is 14 residues. CDR3 DNA: TGTGCCACGACAACTAGCGGGGCTTACAATGAGCAGTTCTTC. Translation: CATTTSGAYNEQFF.

The V and J genes are TRBV3-1 (or the pseudogene TRBV3-2) and TRBJ2-7, with 8 bases aligning to TRBD2. CDR1 and CDR2 (germline): LGHDT, YNNKEL (reference sequence). Trimming at V came to 0 bases and at J to 6 bases, leaving 4 bases not matched to a gene. There are 14 residues in the CDR3. CDR3 residues: CASSQEPGTSEQYF. The CDR3 DNA is TGTGCCAGCAGCCAAGAGCCCGGGACTAGCGAGCAGTACTTC.

The genes are TRBV7-9 and TRBJ1-1, with a tentative D call TRBD1 (5 bases). The CDR3 is made up of 12 amino acids. CDR1 SEHNR and CDR2 FQNEAQ come from the germline V gene (reference sequence). V gave up 10 bases and J gave up 10 bases, with 19 bases separating them. The CDR3 region is CATLRGGVRAFF. CDR3 coding DNA: TGTGCCACCCTTCGGGGAGGGGTGCGAGCTTTCTTT.

CDR3 region: CASSSTSGRAHEQYF. DNA of the CDR3: TGTGCCAGCAGTTCTACTAGCGGGAGGGCCCACGAGCAGTACTTC. The chain uses TRBV27 and TRBJ2-7, with 13 nucleotides matching TRBD2. CDR3 length equals 15 residues. Germline V gene lookup returns CDR1 MNHEY and CDR2 SMNVEV (reference sequence). With 4 bases clipped from V and 5 bases from J, the junction kept 5 bases outside the gene matches.

The chain couples TRBV19 to TRBJ1-6, with a possible D match to TRBD1 (5 bases). The V end lost 6 bases, the J end lost 7 bases, and 13 bases lay between the germline ends. Per germline, CDR1 LNHDA and CDR2 SQIVND (reference sequence). CDR3 length: 14 amino acids. DNA for the CDR3: TGTGCCAGTAGCCTGACGGGGGGGAATTCACCCCTCCACTTT. Protein: CASSLTGGNSPLHF.

This clone was recorded only once. The chain combines TRBV7-9 with TRBJ2-1; perhaps TRBD2 as D (5 bases). The germline gives CDR1 SEHNR, CDR2 FQNEAQ (reference sequence). Between the trimmed V and J ends, which lost 5 bases and 6 bases, there was a span of 14 bases. CDR3 size: 14 residues. The CDR3 region has the DNA TGTGCCAGCAGCCAGCGACTAACTAGCAATGAGCAGTTCTTC. This sequence encodes CASSQRLTSNEQFF.

The CDR3 region is CASTGGRAYGYTF. The CDR3 DNA sequence: TGTGCCAGCACCGGGGGTCGGGCTTATGGCTACACCTTC. This chain joins TRBV28 and TRBJ1-2, with D maybe TRBD1 (5 bases). Trimming shortened V by 7 bases and J by 5 bases, and 14 bases separated the two germline ends. CDR1 MDHEN and CDR2 SYDVKM come from the germline V gene. This CDR3 region has 13 residues.

The rearrangement links TRBV10-2 to TRBJ2-2, with 8 bases identical to TRBD1. The CDR3 is 14 amino acids. Trimming removed 3 bases from V and 5 bases from J; junction bases left unmatched: 2. The germline gives CDR1 WSHSY, CDR2 SAAADI. The CDR3 region is CASSDWTGTGELFF. CDR3 coding DNA: TGCGCCAGCAGTGACTGGACAGGGACCGGGGAGCTGTTTTTT.

This rearrangement joins TRBV6-5 to TRBJ2-7; 8 positions agree with TRBD2. J gave up 7 bases and V 6 bases, and 8 bases lay outside the gene matches. Per the germline V gene, CDR1 is MNHEY and CDR2 is SVGAGI. There are 13 residues in the CDR3. The CDR3 DNA sequence: TGTGCCAGCAGCCAGCGGGAGAGGGGGGAGCAGTACTTC. As protein: CASSQRERGEQYF.

The CDR3 sequence: CAWSARGNQPQHF. The CDR3 DNA is TGTGCCTGGAGTGCTCGCGGCAATCAGCCCCAGCATTTT. The chain couples TRBV30 to TRBJ1-5; D is unresolved. V was shortened by 1 base and J by 2 bases, with 6 bases between the two germline ends. Germline V gene data show CDR1 as GTSNPN and CDR2 as SVGIG (reference sequence). This CDR3 has 13 residues.

Remarks on this clone: Sequence at one end of the junction differs from germline and may be a read error. As DNA, the CDR3 is TGCGCCAGCAACTTGGCGGGAATCGGATACAATGAGCAGTTCTTC. Its protein is CASNLAGIGYNEQFF. V and J are TRBV5-1 and TRBJ2-1; D may be TRBD2 (6 bases). The germline gives CDR1 SGHRS, CDR2 YFSETQ. CDR3 length equals 15 residues. The full variable domain, rest sourced from reference TRBV5-1 and TRBJ2-1, is KAGVTQTPRYLIKTRGQQVTLSCSPISGHRSVSWYQQTPGQGLQFLFEYFSETQRNKGNFPGRFSGRQFSNSRSEMNVSTLELGDSALYLCASNLAGIGYNEQFFGPGTRLTVL.

This CDR3 reads CAISEGPGANTGELFF. The CDR3 nucleotides read TGTGCCATCAGTGAGGGCCCAGGGGCAAACACCGGGGAGCTGTTTTTT. V and J are TRBV10-3 and TRBJ2-2; TRBD1 might be the D (6 bases). V shed 2 bases and J shed 2 bases, with 12 bases lying between them. The CDR3 is made up of 16 amino acids. Per germline, CDR1 ENHRY and CDR2 SYGVKD.

This sequence joins TRBV5-4 and TRBJ1-2; D is ambiguous. Germline V gives CDR1 SGHNT, CDR2 YYREEE (reference sequence). Trimming removed 2 bases at V and 6 bases at J, with 14 bases between. CDR3 length: 14 residues. CDR3 region: CASSFQAGLDGYTF. The CDR3 region has the DNA TGTGCCAGCAGCTTCCAGGCGGGTCTAGATGGCTACACCTTC.